The entry below describes one TCR beta chain. The data stem from a study of blood T cell repertoires in COVID-19. Sequencing was performed with immunoSEQ multiplex PCR; in TCRdb, only in-frame clones are kept and a portion is missing. The sample includes a few hundred thousand clones, roughly 80% of them seen just once. Patients of the Seattle cohort, enrolled during active infection, were followed longitudinally. V lost 4 bases and J lost 7, with 19 bases in between. This CDR3 comprises 15 residues. Germline V lookup: CDR1 SGHAT, CDR2 FQNNGV. The TCR sequence derives from a woman aged 80 or older with COVID-19, enrolled during active disease. Sequencing used peripheral blood. The rearrangement uses TRBV11-2 and TRBJ1-2; D might be TRBD1 (5 bases). The CDR3 DNA sequence: TGTGCCAGCAGCTGGCTTAGAGGCAGGGAGGCTGGCTACACCTTC. Translating it yields CASSWLRGREAGYTF. The entire variable domain, with the rest obtained from reference TRBV11-2 and TRBJ1-2, is as follows: EAGVAQSPRYKIIEKRQSVAFWCNPISGHATLYWYQQILGQGPKLLIQFQNNGVVDDSQLPKDRFSAERLKGVDSTLKIQPAKLEDSAVYLCASSWLRGREAGYTFGSGTRLTVV.